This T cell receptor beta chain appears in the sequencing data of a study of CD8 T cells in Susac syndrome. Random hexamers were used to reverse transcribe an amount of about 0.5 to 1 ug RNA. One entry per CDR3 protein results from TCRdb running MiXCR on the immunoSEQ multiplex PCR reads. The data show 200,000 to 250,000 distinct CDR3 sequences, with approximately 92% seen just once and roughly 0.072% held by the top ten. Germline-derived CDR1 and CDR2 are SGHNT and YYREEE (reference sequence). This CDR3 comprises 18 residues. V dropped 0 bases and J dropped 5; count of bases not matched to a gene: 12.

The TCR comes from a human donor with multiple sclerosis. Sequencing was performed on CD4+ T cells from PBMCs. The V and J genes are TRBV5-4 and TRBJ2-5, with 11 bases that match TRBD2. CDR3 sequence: CASSLASGGMSVGETQYF. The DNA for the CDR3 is TGTGCCAGCAGCTTGGCTAGCGGGGGGATGAGTGTCGGGGAGACCCAGTACTTC.